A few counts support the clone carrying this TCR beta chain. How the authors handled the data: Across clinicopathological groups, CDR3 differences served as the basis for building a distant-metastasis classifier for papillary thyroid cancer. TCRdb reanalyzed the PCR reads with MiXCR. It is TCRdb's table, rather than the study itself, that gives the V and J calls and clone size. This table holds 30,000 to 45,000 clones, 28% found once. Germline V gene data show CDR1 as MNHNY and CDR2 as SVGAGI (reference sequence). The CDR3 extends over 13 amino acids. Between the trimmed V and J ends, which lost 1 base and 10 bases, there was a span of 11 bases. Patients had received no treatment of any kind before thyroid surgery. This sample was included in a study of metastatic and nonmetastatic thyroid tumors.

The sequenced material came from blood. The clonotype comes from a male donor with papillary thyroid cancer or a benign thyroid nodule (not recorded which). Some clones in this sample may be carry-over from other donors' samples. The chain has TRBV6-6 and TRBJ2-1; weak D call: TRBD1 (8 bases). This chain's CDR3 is CASSYYRGGEQFF. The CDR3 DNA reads TGTGCCAGCAGTTACTACAGGGGGGGGGAGCAGTTCTTC.